This T cell receptor beta chain is from a study of shared clonotypes between healthy human individuals. This clone was seen once. Nashville, Tennessee was home to all donors, each a Caucasian adult. The authors ran the assay at deep level. Original methodology: Filtering differed for immunoSEQ, which gave only junction sequences without quality scores. Method: immunoSEQ multiplex PCR; TCRdb's copy keeps in-frame clones and lacks some. For V, J and clone size, that table is used; D and trimming come from the DNA. The data show around 700,000 clones, 74% seen once. This clonotype was obtained from a woman aged 25 to 39 in good health. Sequenced material: memory CD4+ T cells sorted from blood. Subset noted: CD45RA-negative fraction.

The CDR3 nucleotides read TGTGCCAGCAGTTACAGTTACTCGGACAACTACGAGCAGTACTTC. It encodes CASSYSYSDNYEQYF. This chain joins TRBV6-5 and TRBJ2-7, with D maybe TRBD1 (5 bases). The CDR3 sequence is 15 residues long. Germline V gene lookup returns CDR1 MNHEY and CDR2 SVGAGI. Between the trimmed V and J ends, which lost 2 bases and 3 bases, there was a span of 14 bases.